These 19 T cell receptor beta chains share one sample of origin, sequenced in a study of T cell clonality in common variable immunodeficiency. Study results and caveats: In common variable immunodeficiency, TCR beta chains reportedly carried fewer deletions and N-nucleotide insertions.

The antigens these receptors bind are not known. The protocol was immunoSEQ multiplex PCR, while the TCRdb copy is restricted to in-frame clones and leaves out a portion. Altogether about 20,000 clones were found in the sample, and no singletons occur. Sequenced input: peripheral blood mononuclear cells. The receptors were gathered from a human donor with common variable immunodeficiency.

Concerning this clone itself: The observed sequence ends 3 residues before the CDR3 terminus, with the missing tail filled in from the germline J gene. The chain combines TRBV18 with TRBJ2-1; 9 nucleotides match TRBD1. Germline assignment: CDR1 KGHSH and CDR2 LQKENI. CDR3 length: 16 residues. J lost 2 bases, V lost 3 bases, and 5 bases had no gene match. The CDR3 loop reads CASSPGQGLAYNEQFF. The sequenced CDR3 bases are TGTGCCAGCTCACCCGGACAGGGGCTGGCCTACAATGAG.

This clone has a handful of counts. Coverage ceases 3 residues before the CDR3 finishes, and the germline J gene fills in the end. This rearrangement joins TRBV18 to TRBJ2-5, with TRBD2 as a possible D gene (5 bases). Germline V gene lookup returns CDR1 KGHSH and CDR2 LQKENI. Trimming removed 6 bases from V and 7 bases from J, with 21 bases in between. This CDR3 region has 15 residues. The covered CDR3 bases are TGTGCCAGCTCGAACGGGCCGGTATCTGCGGGGACC. It is translated as CASSNGPVSAGT. The CDR3 in full is CASSNGPVSAGTQYF.

This clone was seen a handful of times. The observed sequence ends 3 residues before the CDR3 terminus, with the missing tail filled in from the germline J gene. This rearrangement joins TRBV6-1 to TRBJ2-3, with 9 bases fitting TRBD2. This CDR3 is built from 16 residues. Germline CDR1 and CDR2: MNHNS and SASEGT. V shed 2 bases and J 6 bases; nucleotides not matched to a gene: 9. The CDR3 here is CASSEFSGGLGDTQYF. Partial CDR3 DNA: TGTGCCAGCAGTGAATTTAGCGGGGGACTCGGGGATACG.

This clone was seen only a few times. The read finishes 3 residues shy of the CDR3 end, and the germline J gene is used to complete it. The chain recombines TRBV5-6 with TRBJ1-2; D unclear. V lost 1 base and J 6 bases, leaving 7 bases between the germline ends. CDR1 is SGHDT, CDR2 YYEEEE, per germline. The CDR3 loop spans 12 amino acids. The sequenced part of the CDR3 DNA is TGTGCCAGCAGCTTGACGGGGAATGGC. Residues: CASSLTGNG. The CDR3 as a whole reads CASSLTGNGYTF.

This clone was seen a handful of times. The CDR3 extends 3 residues past the end of the read, so its final part is completed from the germline J gene. V is TRBV7-2 and J is TRBJ2-7, with 8 bases matching TRBD2. This CDR3 has 15 residues. Trimming cost V 2 bases and J 1 base; bases outside gene matches: 4. The germline V gene has CDR1 SGHTA and CDR2 FQGNSA. The part of the CDR3 DNA that was read is TGTGCCAGCAGCTTATGGTCTAGCGGGTCCTACGAG. This translates into CASSLWSSGSYE. From start to end, the CDR3 is CASSLWSSGSYEQYF.

This clone came up a few times. The CDR3 is cut off 3 residues early in the read; its end comes from the germline J gene. The J gene is TRBJ2-1, the V gene TRBV18; possibly TRBD1 for D (6 bases). There are 14 residues in the CDR3. V was cut by 4 bases and J by 9 bases, with 16 bases left in between. CDR1 and CDR2 (germline): KGHSH, LQKENI. This chain's CDR3 is CASSRLGGRVEQFF. Incomplete CDR3 DNA: TGTGCCAGCTCACGGTTAGGGGGTCGCGTTGAG. The full variable domain, rest sourced from reference TRBV18 and TRBJ2-1, is NAGVMQNPRHLVRRRGQEARLRCSPMKGHSHVYWYRQLPEEGLKFMVYLQKENIIDESGMPKERFSAEFPKEGPSILRIQQVVRGDSAAYFCASSRLGGRVEQFFGPGTRLTVL.

The CDR3 DNA, read in part, is TGTGCCAGTAGTATTGGAGGGTTGAACACTGAA. Residues: CASSIGGLNTE. Given in full, the CDR3 is CASSIGGLNTEAFF. This chain uses TRBV19 with TRBJ1-1; D uncertain. Read sequence stops 3 residues before the CDR3 end, and the germline J gene provides the missing end. Trimming stripped 3 bases from V and 0 bases from J, with 8 bases between. Germline CDR1 is LNHDA and CDR2 is SQIVND (reference sequence). CDR3 size: 14 residues. The entire variable domain, with the rest obtained from reference TRBV19 and TRBJ1-1, is as follows: DGGITQSPKYLFRKEGQNVTLSCEQNLNHDAMYWYRQDPGQGLRLIYYSQIVNDFQKGDIAEGYSVSREKKESFPLTVTSAQKNPTAFYLCASSIGGLNTEAFFGQGTRLTVV.

Comment on this clone: The missing CDR3 end, 3 residues past where the read stops, is filled in from the germline J gene. The J gene is TRBJ1-1, the V gene TRBV7-9; D is possibly TRBD1 (5 bases). The germline V gene has CDR1 SEHNR and CDR2 FQNEAQ (reference sequence). Trimming pared 1 base from V and 1 base from J, leaving 7 bases between. CDR3 length equals 14 residues. CDR3 DNA, as far as it was read: TGTGCCAGCAGCTTAGGAAGGGGGAACACTGAA. Translating gives CASSLGRGNTE. The full-length CDR3 reads as CASSLGRGNTEAFF.

This clone came up a few times. The CDR3 end lies 3 residues beyond the end of the read and is filled in from the germline J gene. The chain couples TRBV18 to TRBJ2-3; 8 bases align to TRBD2. Germline lookup yields CDR1 KGHSH and CDR2 LQKENI. The V and J ends lost 3 bases and 1 base, in that order; junction bases with no gene match: 6. This CDR3 contains 16 residues. The CDR3 protein is CASSPTSGRGTDTQYF. Partial CDR3 DNA: TGTGCCAGCTCACCGACCAGCGGGAGAGGCACAGATACG.

The covered CDR3 bases are TGTGCCAGCACCGAGATGAGGGCCGGGGAG. As protein: CASTEMRAGE. In full, the CDR3 reads CASTEMRAGELFF. The chain recombines TRBV6-2 or TRBV6-3 with TRBJ2-2; a weak D match, TRBD2 (5 bases). The read finishes 3 residues shy of the CDR3 end, and the germline J gene is used to complete it. The V end lost 7 bases, the J end lost 6 bases, and 12 bases lay between the germline ends. This CDR3 comprises 13 residues. The germline V gene has CDR1 MNHEY and CDR2 SVGEGT.

As concerns this clone: The CDR3 end lies 3 residues beyond the end of the read and is filled in from the germline J gene. This rearrangement joins TRBV7-7 to TRBJ2-3; D gene unclear. CDR1 is SSHAT, CDR2 FNYEAQ, per germline (reference sequence). The CDR3 contains 14 residues. The CDR3 bases that were read are TGTGCCAGCAGCCCCTCCATGACTCAGAACACG. The encoded protein is CASSPSMTQNT. The CDR3 as a whole reads CASSPSMTQNTQYF.

This clone was counted only a few times. The CDR3 end lies 3 residues beyond the end of the read and is filled in from the germline J gene. The chain links TRBV7-9 to TRBJ1-2; 7 bases map to TRBD1. The CDR3 is 14 residues long. Germline loops: CDR1 SEHNR, CDR2 FQNEAQ (reference sequence). The CDR3: CASSSGQELDGYTF. The DNA read from the CDR3 is TGTGCCAGCAGTAGCGGACAGGAGTTGGACGGC.

This clone was detected only a few times. The CDR3: CASSFGGPNEQYF. The CDR3 bases that were read are TGTGCCAGCAGCTTTGGCGGGCCGAACGAG. This chain links TRBV7-9 with TRBJ2-7; D possibly corresponds to TRBD2 (5 bases). The CDR3 end is not reached by the read, which stops 3 residues before it; the germline J gene fills it in. Germline assignment: CDR1 SEHNR and CDR2 FQNEAQ (reference sequence). Trimming removed 3 bases at V and 5 bases at J, with 11 bases between. The CDR3 extends over 13 amino acids.

Details on this clone: The read finishes 3 residues shy of the CDR3 end, and the germline J gene is used to complete it. The rearrangement links TRBV6-2 or TRBV6-3 to TRBJ2-7, with 7 bases aligning to TRBD2. With V trimmed by 7 bases and J by 1 base, 10 bases remained unmatched. This CDR3 region has 15 residues. Germline CDR1 and CDR2: MNHEY and SVGEGT. The covered CDR3 bases are TGTGCCAGCAAAGACCCCGGACTAGTATCCTACGAG. It yields the protein CASKDPGLVSYE. The whole CDR3 region reads CASKDPGLVSYEQYF.

As to this clone: Read sequence stops 3 residues before the CDR3 end, and the germline J gene provides the missing end. The chain combines TRBV7-9 with TRBJ2-7; D is perhaps TRBD2 (6 bases). Germline CDR1 and CDR2: SEHNR and FQNEAQ (reference sequence). CDR3 length: 12 residues. V dropped 5 bases and J dropped 4 bases, with 9 bases sitting between them. The sequenced CDR3 bases are TGTGCCAGCAGCCGACTAGTATACGAG. It specifies CASSRLVYE. The CDR3 in full is CASSRLVYEQYF.

This clone was seen a handful of times. The read comes to an end 3 residues before the CDR3 does, leaving the germline J gene to fill in the end. The chain employs TRBV7-2 and TRBJ1-2; 9 nucleotides align to TRBD1. The CDR3 has 14 residues. V lost 0 bases, J lost 4 bases, and 0 bases stayed unmatched. The germline CDR1 and CDR2 sequences are SGHTA and FQGNSA. The CDR3 region is CASSLAGQGYGYTF. The covered CDR3 bases are TGTGCCAGCAGCTTAGCGGGACAGGGCTATGGC.

In its sample, this clone was seen a few times. The missing CDR3 end, 3 residues past where the read stops, is filled in from the germline J gene. V gene TRBV7-2 combines with J gene TRBJ2-5; tentative D call: TRBD2 (6 bases). The germline CDR1 and CDR2 sequences are SGHTA and FQGNSA. The V gene lost 3 bases and the J gene lost 6 bases, with 11 bases spanning the gap. This CDR3 has 13 amino acids. The sequenced CDR3 bases are TGTGCCAGCAGCTTTCGGGACTCTCAGACC. It yields the protein CASSFRDSQT. The whole CDR3 sequence is CASSFRDSQTQYF.

This clone was seen more than once but under ten times. The CDR3 end falls 3 residues outside the read, so it is completed with the germline J gene. The rearrangement uses TRBV19 and TRBJ2-5; 7 bases map to TRBD1. Unmatched junction bases numbered 7, after V lost 4 bases and J lost 2 bases. The V gene's germline CDR1 is LNHDA and CDR2 SQIVND (reference sequence). The CDR3 extends over 15 amino acids. The sequenced CDR3 bases are TGTGCCAGTAGTACTTCCCCGGGACAGCAAGAGACC. This encodes CASSTSPGQQET. The whole CDR3 region reads CASSTSPGQQETQYF.

In regard to this clone: The sequenced fragment ends 3 residues before the CDR3 boundary, so the rest is inferred from the germline J gene. The chain recombines TRBV2 with TRBJ1-4; D remains ambiguous. The germline V and J ends were trimmed by 3 bases and 0 bases, with 11 bases remaining between them. The CDR3 extends over 16 amino acids. Looked up from germline, CDR1 is SNHLY and CDR2 is FYNNEI. The DNA read from the CDR3 is TGTGCCAGCAGTGACTCTGGTAGGGCAACTAATGAAAAA. Residues: CASSDSGRATNEK. The entire CDR3 reads CASSDSGRATNEKLFF.